Each of the 8 T cell receptor beta chains below was sequenced from the same sample in a study of blood T cell repertoires in COVID-19. Clones were sequenced by immunoSEQ multiplex PCR, and TCRdb holds only the in-frame ones, with some missing. The table shows over 100,000 clones, with roughly 76% occurring only once. Specimen: peripheral blood. The receptors stem from a human donor in a cohort sampled during active COVID-19.

V and J are TRBV6-5 and TRBJ1-5; D perhaps matches TRBD1 (5 bases). Germline V lookup: CDR1 MNHEY, CDR2 SVGAGI. V was cut by 4 bases and J by 6 bases, with 13 bases left in between. The CDR3 is 14 amino acids. CDR3 nucleotide sequence: TGTGCCAGCAGTTCCCTGGGGGGGAGTCAGCCCCAGCATTTT. Amino acids: CASSSLGGSQPQHF.

This clone has just a few counts. V gene TRBV9 combines with J gene TRBJ1-1; D may be TRBD1 (5 bases). Trimming cost V 3 bases and J 0 bases, with 12 bases left between them. Germline CDR1 is SGDLS and CDR2 is YYNGEE. The CDR3 has 15 residues. CDR3 sequence (DNA): TGTGCCAGCAGCGCGTCACAGGTGATGAACACTGAAGCTTTCTTT. This sequence encodes CASSASQVMNTEAFF.

The J gene is TRBJ1-2, the V gene TRBV6-5, with a possible D match to TRBD1 (6 bases). Germline assignment: CDR1 MNHEY and CDR2 SVGAGI. V lost 0 bases, J lost 7 bases, and 12 bases lay in between. The CDR3 has 14 residues. CDR3 loop: CASSYSPLQGGYTF. The CDR3 DNA is TGTGCCAGCAGTTACTCTCCCTTACAGGGTGGCTACACCTTC.

V is TRBV4-1 and J is TRBJ1-6; 8 nucleotides line up with TRBD1. V dropped 1 base and J dropped 7; count of bases not matched to a gene: 6. The CDR3 has 16 residues. The germline V gene encodes CDR1 MGHRA and CDR2 YSYEKL. The CDR3 sequence: CASSQGRTGNNSPLHF. The CDR3 nucleotides read TGCGCCAGCAGCCAAGGTCGGACAGGGAACAATTCACCCCTCCACTTT.

In its sample, this clone was seen a few times. The chain links TRBV5-1 to TRBJ2-7; TRBD1 might be the D (5 bases). Trimming cost V 5 bases and J 5 bases, with 17 bases left between them. The CDR3 has 14 residues. CDR1 is SGHRS and CDR2 is YFSETQ in the germline V gene. DNA of the CDR3: TGCGCCAGCAGTCGGCAGGGCAATAACGACGAGCAGTACTTC. As protein: CASSRQGNNDEQYF.

The CDR3: CASSVETGMNTEAFF. CDR3 nucleotides: TGTGCCAGCAGCGTAGAGACAGGGATGAACACTGAAGCTTTCTTT. The chain uses TRBV9 and TRBJ1-1, with 7 bases aligning to TRBD1. Germline CDR1 SGDLS, CDR2 YYNGEE. With V trimmed by 0 bases and J by 0 bases, 2 bases remained unmatched. The CDR3 has 15 residues.

V and J are TRBV2 and TRBJ1-4; 7 bases map to TRBD1. With V trimmed by 3 bases and J by 8 bases, 3 bases remained unmatched. Germline CDR1 reads SNHLY; CDR2 reads FYNNEI. This CDR3 is 13 amino acids long. The CDR3 protein is CASSETGYEKLFF. The CDR3 coding sequence is TGTGCCAGCAGTGAGACAGGGTACGAAAAACTGTTTTTT.

The chain has TRBV6-1 and TRBJ2-7, with D perhaps TRBD1 (6 bases). The CDR3 is 14 amino acids. The V end was cut by 2 bases, the J end by 4 bases, with 12 bases between. Germline values: CDR1 MNHNS, CDR2 SASEGT. CDR3 in amino acids: CASSELDRDYEQYF. CDR3 coding DNA: TGTGCCAGCAGTGAATTGGACAGAGATTACGAGCAGTACTTC.